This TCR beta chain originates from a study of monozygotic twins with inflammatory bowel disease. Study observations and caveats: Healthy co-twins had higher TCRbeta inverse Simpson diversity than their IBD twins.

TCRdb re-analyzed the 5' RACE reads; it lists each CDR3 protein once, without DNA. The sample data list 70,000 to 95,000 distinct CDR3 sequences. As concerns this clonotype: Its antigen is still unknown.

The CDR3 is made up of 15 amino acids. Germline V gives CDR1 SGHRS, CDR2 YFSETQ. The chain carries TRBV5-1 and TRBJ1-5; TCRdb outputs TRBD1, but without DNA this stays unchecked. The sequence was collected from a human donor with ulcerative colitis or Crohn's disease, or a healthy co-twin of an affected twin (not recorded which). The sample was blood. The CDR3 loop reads CASSLMGQAYQPQHF.